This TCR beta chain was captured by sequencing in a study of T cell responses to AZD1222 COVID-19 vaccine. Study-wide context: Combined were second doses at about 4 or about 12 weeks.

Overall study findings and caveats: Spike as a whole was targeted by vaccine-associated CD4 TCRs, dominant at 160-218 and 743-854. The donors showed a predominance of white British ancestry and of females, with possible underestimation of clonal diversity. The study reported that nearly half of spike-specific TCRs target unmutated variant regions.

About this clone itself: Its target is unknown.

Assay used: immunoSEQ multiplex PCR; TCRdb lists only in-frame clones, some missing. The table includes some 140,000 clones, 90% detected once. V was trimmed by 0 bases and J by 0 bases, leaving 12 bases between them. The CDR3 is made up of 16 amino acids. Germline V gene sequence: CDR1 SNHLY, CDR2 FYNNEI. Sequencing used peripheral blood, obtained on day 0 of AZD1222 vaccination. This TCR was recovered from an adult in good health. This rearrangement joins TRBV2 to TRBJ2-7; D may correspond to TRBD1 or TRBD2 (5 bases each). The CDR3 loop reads CASSEAYGTSSYEQYF. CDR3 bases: TGTGCCAGCAGTGAAGCGTACGGGACGAGCTCCTACGAGCAGTACTTC.